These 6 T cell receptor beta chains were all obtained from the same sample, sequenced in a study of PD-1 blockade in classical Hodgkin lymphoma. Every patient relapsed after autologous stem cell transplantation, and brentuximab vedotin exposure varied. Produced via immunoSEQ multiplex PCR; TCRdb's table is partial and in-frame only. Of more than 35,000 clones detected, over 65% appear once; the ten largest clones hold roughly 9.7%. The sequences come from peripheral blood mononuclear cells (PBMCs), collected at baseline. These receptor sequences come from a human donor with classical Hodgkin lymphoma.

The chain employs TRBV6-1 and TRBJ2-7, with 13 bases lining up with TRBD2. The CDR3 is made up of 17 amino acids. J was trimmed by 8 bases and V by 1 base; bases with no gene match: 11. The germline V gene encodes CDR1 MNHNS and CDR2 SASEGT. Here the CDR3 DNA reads TGTGCCAGCAGTGAAGATCGGACTAGCGGGAGATTCGGCAAGCAGTACTTC. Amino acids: CASSEDRTSGRFGKQYF.

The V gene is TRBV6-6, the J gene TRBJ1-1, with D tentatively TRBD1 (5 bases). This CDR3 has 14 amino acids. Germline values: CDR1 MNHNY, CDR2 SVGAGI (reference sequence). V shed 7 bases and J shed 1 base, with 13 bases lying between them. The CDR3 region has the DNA TGTGCCAGCACTCTCGGCGGGACGAACACTGAAGCTTTCTTT. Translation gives CASTLGGTNTEAFF.

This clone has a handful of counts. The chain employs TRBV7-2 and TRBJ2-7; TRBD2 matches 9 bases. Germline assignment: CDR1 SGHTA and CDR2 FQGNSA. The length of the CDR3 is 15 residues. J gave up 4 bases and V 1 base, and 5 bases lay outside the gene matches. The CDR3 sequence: CASSLDSGRSYEQYF. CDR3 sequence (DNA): TGTGCCAGCAGCTTAGACAGCGGGAGGTCTTACGAGCAGTACTTC.

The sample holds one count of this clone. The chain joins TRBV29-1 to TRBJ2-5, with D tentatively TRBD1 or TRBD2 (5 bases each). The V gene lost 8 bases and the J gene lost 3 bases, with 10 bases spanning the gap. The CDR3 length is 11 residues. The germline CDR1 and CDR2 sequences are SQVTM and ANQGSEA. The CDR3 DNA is TGCAGCCTCGGGACCGAAGAGACCCAGTACTTC. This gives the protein CSLGTEETQYF.

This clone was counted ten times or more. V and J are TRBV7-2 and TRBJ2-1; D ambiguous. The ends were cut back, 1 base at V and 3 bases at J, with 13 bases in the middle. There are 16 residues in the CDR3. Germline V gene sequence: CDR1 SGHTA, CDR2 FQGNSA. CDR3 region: CASSLGQSPGYNEQFF. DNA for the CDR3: TGTGCCAGCAGCTTAGGTCAATCTCCTGGCTACAATGAGCAGTTCTTC.

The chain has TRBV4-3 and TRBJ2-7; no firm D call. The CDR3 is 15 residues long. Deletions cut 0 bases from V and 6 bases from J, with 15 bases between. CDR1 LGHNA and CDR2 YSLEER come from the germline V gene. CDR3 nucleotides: TGCGCCAGCAGCCAAGATTTTTGGACCGCGCTCGAGCAGTACTTC. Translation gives CASSQDFWTALEQYF.